This T cell receptor beta chain emerged from a study of shared clonotypes between healthy human individuals. Study-level points and caveats: Naive subsets generally had larger estimated richness than memory subsets. Exclusively blood specimens were collected; tissue repertoires likely differ. It was observed that 5% to 6% of naive CD4 clonotypes were shared across several donors.

Only in-frame clones appear in the TCRdb table, and some are missing; sequencing was by immunoSEQ multiplex PCR. In the table there are roughly 2,000,000 clones, roughly 95% of which are singletons. On this clone: Its matching antigen is unknown. This sample also contains other DNA sequences that code for the same CDR3.

In the naive CD8 group, cells lacked CD45RO and were positively selected for CCR7, so terminally differentiated effector memory CD45RA+ cells were left out. Adults of Caucasian background living in Nashville, Tennessee made up all donors. The CDR3 contains 15 residues. The V segment lost 0 bases and the J segment 4 bases; nucleotides outside the gene matches: 5. CDR1 and CDR2 from the germline V gene are SGHTA and FQGTGA. Sequenced: naive CD8+ T cells from PBMCs. The gene calls are TRBV7-3 and TRBJ1-1; TRBD1 matches 7 bases. The source of this sequence is a man aged 18 to 29 in good health. Some clones in this sample may be carry-over from other donors' samples. CDR3 loop: CASSLTHRGGTEAFF. CDR3 DNA sequence: TGTGCCAGCAGCTTAACGCACAGGGGAGGCACTGAAGCTTTCTTT.